The 7 T cell receptor beta chains below all came from one sample that was sequenced in a study of human thymus T cells (dated by TCRdb to about 2020). Thymus tissue was obtained as surgical resects removed during corrective cardiac surgery. Library preparation used the immunoSEQ multiplex PCR assay. The table was pulled from immuneACCESS by TCRdb, which kept in-frame rearrangements only. Such tables lose some clones; where checked, under half of the loss comes from unresolved V genes, and the rest has no known cause. The sample profile shows 78,000 or so clones; 95% to 98% of them were found once. Clones ranked in the top ten supply 0.031% of the sample. The source material was thymus tissue. All receptors come from a boy younger than two with a congenital heart defect but otherwise immunologically healthy.

This clone was counted once. The rearrangement uses TRBV27 and TRBJ1-2, with D possibly TRBD1 on 6 matching bases. Trimming took off 1 base at V and 4 bases at J, with 19 bases between the two ends. The CDR3 length is 17 residues. From germline, CDR1 is MNHEY and CDR2 SMNVEV (reference sequence). CDR3 nucleotides: TGTGCCAGCAGTTTATACCGGGACACGACCGGGGGCTATGGCTACACCTTC. It specifies CASSLYRDTTGGYGYTF.

This clone was seen only a few times. The chain joins TRBV19 to TRBJ1-1; possible D gene TRBD1, 5 bases. This CDR3 region has 14 residues. Per the germline V gene, CDR1 is LNHDA and CDR2 is SQIVND (reference sequence). V was shortened by 5 bases and J by 5 bases, with 15 bases between the two germline ends. CDR3 bases: TGTGCCAGTAGTCCTGGGACGCGGAGGACTGAAGCTTTCTTT. This gives the protein CASSPGTRRTEAFF. Full variable domain (outside the CDR3, taken from reference TRBV19 and TRBJ1-1): DGGITQSPKYLFRKEGQNVTLSCEQNLNHDAMYWYRQDPGQGLRLIYYSQIVNDFQKGDIAEGYSVSREKKESFPLTVTSAQKNPTAFYLCASSPGTRRTEAFFGQGTRLTVV.

The rearrangement joins TRBV12-5 to TRBJ2-1, with a possible D match to TRBD1 (5 bases). CDR3 length equals 13 residues. Deletions cut 1 base from V and 6 bases from J, with 7 bases between. Germline CDR1 and CDR2: LGHNT and FRNRAP. The CDR3 bases are TGTGCTAGTGGTTTGGGACAGTCCAATGAGCAGTTCTTC. Its translation: CASGLGQSNEQFF.

This chain joins TRBV27 and TRBJ2-7, with 7 bases identical to TRBD1. Trimming at V came to 4 bases and at J to 2 bases, leaving 8 bases not matched to a gene. Germline values: CDR1 MNHEY, CDR2 SMNVEV (reference sequence). This CDR3 spans 15 amino acids. The CDR3 loop reads CASSSKYRGAYEQYF. The CDR3 DNA is TGTGCCAGCAGTTCCAAGTACAGGGGCGCCTACGAGCAGTACTTC.

The chain links TRBV6-1 to TRBJ2-7; 8 positions agree with TRBD1. V lost 0 bases to trimming and J lost 2 bases; unmatched junction nucleotides: 9. The V gene's germline CDR1 is MNHNS and CDR2 SASEGT. The length of the CDR3 is 17 residues. The CDR3 sequence: CASSEALQGQEPYEQYF. In nucleotides, the CDR3 is TGTGCCAGCAGTGAAGCGCTTCAGGGACAGGAACCCTACGAGCAGTACTTC.

This chain links TRBV18 with TRBJ2-1; 11 positions match TRBD2. V lost 3 bases, J lost 6 bases, and 16 bases stayed unmatched. The CDR3 sequence is 19 residues long. Germline V gives CDR1 KGHSH, CDR2 LQKENI. The CDR3 reads CASSPLAGGPTGSPNEQFF. The CDR3 DNA sequence: TGTGCCAGCTCACCTCTAGCGGGAGGTCCCACTGGTTCCCCCAATGAGCAGTTCTTC.

This chain links TRBV4-1 with TRBJ2-5; TRBD2 aligns across 10 bases. Germline V CDR1 and CDR2: MGHRA, YSYEKL. Trimming at V came to 3 bases and at J to 1 base, leaving 14 bases not matched to a gene. The CDR3 has 19 residues. The chain's CDR3 is CASSHPMGLAGVPQETQYF. DNA for the CDR3: TGCGCCAGCAGCCATCCTATGGGGCTAGCGGGGGTCCCCCAAGAGACCCAGTACTTC.